Listed below are T cell receptor beta chains from one sample, sequenced in a study of cytomegalovirus exposure and HLA in healthy donors. Repertoires were generated with immunoSEQ multiplex PCR, while TCRdb's copy carries only in-frame clones and drops some. The repertoire includes about 70,000 clones, about nine tenths of them detected once, and 1.5% to 2% sits in the top ten. Sequenced input: PBMCs. These receptors were taken from a woman aged 25 to 45 in good health and CMV-seronegative. The CDR3 runs from the conserved cysteine through the conserved F or W. Fields, in order: V gene, J gene, D gene, clone size, CDR3 protein, CDR3 DNA. A D gene is named only where the DNA matches it firmly. Size values are once, few and many counts, or a class for expanded clones, and some rows have none.

>TRBV4-3|TRBJ2-2|TRBD2|-
CASSQDWTSETNTGELFF
TGCGCCAGCAGCCAAGATTGGACTAGCGAGACGAACACCGGGGAGCTGTTTTTT
>TRBV5-1|TRBJ2-1|TRBD2|-
CASSFLAGDKKNEQFF
TGCGCCAGCAGCTTTCTAGCGGGAGATAAGAAAAATGAGCAGTTCTTC
>TRBV7-6|TRBJ2-5|TRBD2|-
CASSLGGSPRETQYF
TGTGCCAGCAGCTTAGGCGGGAGCCCCCGAGAGACCCAGTACTTC
>TRBV29-1|TRBJ2-7|-|-
CSVERQYEQYF
TGCAGCGTTGAAAGACAGTACGAGCAGTACTTC
>TRBV12-5|TRBJ2-7|-|-
CASGLAPGLLATYEQYF
TGTGCTAGTGGTTTGGCACCCGGACTTCTTGCTACCTACGAGCAGTACTTC
>TRBV7-2|TRBJ1-2|-|-
CASIPNWGGGYGYTF
TGTGCCAGCATACCCAATTGGGGAGGGGGCTATGGCTACACCTTC
>TRBV7-2|TRBJ1-1|-|-
CASSSTGLTEAFF
TGTGCCAGCAGCTCAACAGGGTTAACTGAAGCTTTCTTT
>TRBV5-6|TRBJ2-1|TRBD1|-
CASTRRDRDFHEQFF
TGTGCCAGCACACGGCGGGACAGGGACTTCCATGAGCAGTTCTTC
>TRBV2|TRBJ2-7|-|-
CASSPGQGGYEQYF
TGTGCCAGCAGTCCCGGACAGGGAGGGTACGAGCAGTACTTC
>TRBV9|TRBJ2-1|-|-
CASSVGIAEYNEQFF
TGTGCCAGCAGCGTCGGTATAGCGGAATACAATGAGCAGTTCTTC
>TRBV6-6|TRBJ2-2|-|-
CASKGGPANTGELFF
TGTGCCAGCAAGGGAGGACCCGCGAACACCGGGGAGCTGTTTTTT
>TRBV4-3|TRBJ2-2|-|once
CASSQERGGAANTGELFF
TGCGCCAGCAGCCAAGAGCGCGGTGGGGCAGCGAACACCGGGGAGCTGTTTTTT
>TRBV29-1|TRBJ1-2|-|-
CSVEKQGSYGYTF
TGCAGCGTTGAAAAGCAGGGCAGTTATGGCTACACCTTC
>TRBV7-2|TRBJ1-1|-|-
CASSLGTNTEAFF
TGTGCCAGCAGCTTAGGTACAAACACTGAAGCTTTCTTT
>TRBV6-1|TRBJ2-7|-|-
CASSDGSYEQYF
TGTGCCAGCAGTGACGGGTCCTACGAGCAGTACTTC
>TRBV9|TRBJ2-1|TRBD2|once
CASSDSGRATSADYNEQFF
TGTGCCAGCAGTGATAGCGGGAGGGCCACCAGCGCTGACTACAATGAGCAGTTCTTC
>TRBV11-3|TRBJ2-1|TRBD2|-
CASSASGRNNEQFF
TGTGCCAGCAGCGCTAGCGGGAGGAACAATGAGCAGTTCTTC
>TRBV30|TRBJ2-1|-|-
CAWSRKGLDDNEQFF
TGTGCCTGGAGTAGAAAGGGACTGGACGACAATGAGCAGTTCTTC
>TRBV6-1|TRBJ2-3|-|-
CASSDPGLNF
TGTGCCAGCAGTGATCCCGGACTGAATTTT
>TRBV6-1|TRBJ1-2|-|-
CASSPWAGDYGYTF
TGTGCCAGCAGTCCCTGGGCGGGCGACTATGGCTACACCTTC
>TRBV19|TRBJ2-7|TRBD1|-
CASSTGGRTGGPFSYEQYF
TGTGCCAGTAGTACCGGGGGCCGGACAGGGGGACCCTTCTCCTACGAGCAGTACTTC
>TRBV7-8|TRBJ1-1|TRBD1|-
CASSLAVGQGRLRNTEAFF
TGTGCCAGCAGCTTAGCCGTTGGACAGGGCCGGTTAAGAAACACTGAAGCTTTCTTT
>TRBV5-1|TRBJ2-7|TRBD1|few
CASSLARGQGEIEQYF
TGCGCCAGCAGCTTGGCCCGGGGACAGGGGGAAATCGAGCAGTACTTC
>TRBV9|TRBJ2-1|-|-
CASSPHRSSYNEQFF
TGTGCCAGCAGCCCTCATAGGAGCTCCTACAATGAGCAGTTCTTC
>TRBV5-6|TRBJ1-2|-|-
CASSLLRDGYTF
TGTGCCAGCAGCTTGTTACGGGATGGCTACACCTTC
>TRBV30|TRBJ2-7|TRBD2|-
CAWNLSGRRGEQYF
TGTGCCTGGAACCTTAGCGGGAGGAGGGGCGAGCAGTACTTC
>TRBV5-1|TRBJ2-3|TRBD2|few
CASSWTSPTDTQYF
TGCGCCAGCAGTTGGACTAGTCCTACAGATACGCAGTATTTT
>TRBV6-1|TRBJ2-5|TRBD2|-
CASSGSGSGETQYF
TGTGCCAGCAGTGGTAGCGGGAGTGGTGAGACCCAGTACTTC
>TRBV4-3|TRBJ2-7|TRBD1|once
CASAVITGATYEQYF
TGCGCCAGCGCCGTTATCACAGGGGCCACCTACGAGCAGTACTTC
>TRBV6-1|TRBJ2-5|-|once
CASSVERDYQETQYF
TGTGCCAGCAGTGTCGAGCGCGATTACCAAGAGACCCAGTACTTC
>TRBV7-2|TRBJ2-7|-|once
CASSAGYHEQYF
TGTGCCAGCAGCGCAGGATACCACGAGCAGTACTTC
>TRBV11-3|TRBJ2-7|TRBD2|-
CASSLDGTSGPYEQYF
TGTGCCAGCAGCTTAGACGGGACTAGTGGACCCTACGAGCAGTACTTC
>TRBV18|TRBJ2-4|TRBD1|-
CASSPRDRGSKNIQYF
TGTGCCAGCTCACCCAGGGACAGGGGATCCAAAAACATTCAGTACTTC
>TRBV6-1|TRBJ2-1|TRBD2|once
CASSALSGGGPEGINEQFF
TGTGCCAGCAGTGCACTCTCGGGGGGGGGCCCTGAAGGGATCAATGAGCAGTTCTTC
>TRBV2|TRBJ2-3|TRBD2|-
CASKERGGFTDTQYF
TGTGCCAGCAAAGAGCGGGGGGGGTTCACAGATACGCAGTATTTT
>TRBV13|TRBJ1-2|-|once
CASSLAAGEANYGYTF
TGTGCCAGCAGCTTAGCGGCAGGGGAAGCTAACTATGGCTACACCTTC
>TRBV6-1|TRBJ1-5|-|few
CASSEAPDNNQPQHF
TGTGCCAGCAGTGAAGCGCCGGACAACAATCAGCCCCAGCATTTT